The clone carrying this TCR beta chain was seen at least ten times. As yet, its antigen is unknown. This specimen belongs to a study of T-cell reconstitution after alpha-beta-depleted transplantation in children. Findings and caveats of the study: At one year after transplant, newly produced T cells mostly accounted for T-cell counts and diversity. Several hundred graft clones that had expanded were reportedly the source of alpha-beta T cells about two months after transplant. Surviving recipient T cells and thymic progenitors underlay high day-60 TCRbeta diversity in some patients.

A TCRbeta library incorporating unique molecular identifiers was prepared. TCRdb called the PCR reads again in MiXCR, with one record for every CDR3 protein. The repertoire holds about 240,000 distinct CDR3 sequences, with 20% to 30% as singletons. Germline loops: CDR1 MNHEY, CDR2 SMNVEV (reference sequence). The CDR3 is made up of 16 amino acids. Trimming stripped 5 bases from V and 2 bases from J, with 19 bases between. The TCR originated in a girl aged 2-15 years with Fanconi anemia, due to receive a stem cell transplant. The rearrangement joins TRBV27 to TRBJ2-7; D possibly corresponds to TRBD2 (6 bases). Sequencing was performed on PBMCs, taken before TCRalphabeta/CD19-depleted stem cell transplant. The CDR3 loop reads CASSPTGPAGPYEQYF. The CDR3 nucleotides read TGTGCCAGCAGTCCCACGGGGCCTGCGGGGCCCTACGAGCAGTACTTC.